The entry below gives a single T cell receptor (beta chain) sequence along with its context. This sample was included in a study of T cell responses to AZD1222 COVID-19 vaccine. With 7 bases clipped from V and 1 base from J, the junction kept 7 bases outside the gene matches. The V gene's germline CDR1 is LNHDA and CDR2 SQIVND (reference sequence). The CDR3 has 14 residues. Clones were read by immunoSEQ multiplex PCR, and TCRdb kept only the in-frame ones, dropping some. The sample lists tens of thousands of clones, around nine tenths seen once, with more than 6% in the top ten. The material sequenced was peripheral blood, taken 28 days after the second dose of the MenACWY control vaccine. This TCR was recovered from an adult who received the MenACWY meningococcal vaccine as a control. The chain carries TRBV19 and TRBJ2-7, with 7 bases fitting TRBD1. CDR3 bases: TGTGCCAGTACAGCGGACAGGACTTCCTACGAGCAGTACTTC. This codes for CASTADRTSYEQYF.